This entry is about one TCR beta chain. What it binds is unknown. TCRdb's copy holds only in-frame clones and misses some; the assay was immunoSEQ multiplex PCR. There are roughly 70,000 clones in the sample; 76% occur only once, and 0.95% lies in the top ten. This record belongs to a study of vaccination effects on CD4 cells after COVID-19. Viral peptide pool expansion of antigen-specific CD4+ T cells preceded sequencing in the ViraFEST assay. The culture ran for approximately 10 days, and then CD4+ T cells were isolated. Participants completed two doses of the BNT162b2 or mRNA-1273 vaccine. Vaccine recipients had no previous SARS-CoV-2 infection; their nucleocapsid antibodies were negative. Wells containing 1.5 million to 2.5 million PBMC each were cultured with approximately 9.7 IU/ml IL-2 and about 10 ug/ml peptides. Study results and caveats: Late post-vaccination, clones induced by infection and those induced by vaccine underwent marked clonal contraction.

The receptor was isolated from a human donor who received a COVID-19 vaccine. This sample comprised CD4+ T cells from PBMCs cultured with HCoV-OC43 spike peptides, obtained after COVID-19 vaccination. This sample's subset: HCoV-OC43 spike overlapping peptide pool stimulation.

The CDR3 DNA reads TGTGCCAGCAGTGTATCATATACCGGGACAGCCTACGAGCAGTACGTC. Residues: CASSVSYTGTAYEQYV. The rearrangement joins TRBV6-6 to TRBJ2-7; TRBD1 matches at 7 bases. J gave up 2 bases and V 5 bases, and 12 bases lay outside the gene matches. The germline CDR1 and CDR2 sequences are MNHNY and SVGAGI (reference sequence). The CDR3 covers 16 residues.